This paragraph covers one T cell receptor beta chain sequence. This table comes from immunoSEQ multiplex PCR, and its TCRdb copy is limited to in-frame clones, with some not included. The sample yields over 100,000 clones, roughly 90% seen once. The data were obtained in a study of T cell changes during pregnancy in multiple sclerosis. The TCR originated in a female donor with multiple sclerosis, enrolled in a pregnancy study. The source material was peripheral blood, sampled in the third trimester of pregnancy.

DNA of the CDR3: TGCGCCAGCAGCTCTGGGACTAGCGGATCCTACGAGCAGTACTTC. Amino acids: CASSSGTSGSYEQYF. The rearrangement uses TRBV5-1 and TRBJ2-7, with 11 bases identical to TRBD2. The CDR3 loop spans 15 amino acids. J was trimmed by 1 base and V by 3 bases; bases with no gene match: 3. Germline V gene sequence: CDR1 SGHRS, CDR2 YFSETQ.